This record looks at one T cell receptor beta chain sequence and its context. Only a few counts were recorded for this clonotype. The specificity of this receptor is unknown. Base-call qualities are not available, and no considerably larger clone is one nucleotide away. The time point label, read with the paper, signifies: sample taken at primary tumor resection. Donors were 72 patients with early-stage, untreated non-small cell lung cancer from the lung TRACERx cohort. For TCR sequencing, whole RNA was extracted from tumor and nontumor lung tissue, or from cryopreserved PBMC samples, and no cell sorting was done. Patients were selected for TCR sequencing only if sufficient RNA was available from at least two tumor regions. This sample was included in a study of spatial heterogeneity in lung cancer (dated by TCRdb to 2018 to 2020). For context, the study as a whole: More beta-chain than alpha-chain transcripts were consistently detected, likely reflecting higher beta-chain transcript abundance. In the raw uncorrected reads, each unique combination of TCR and UMI appeared more than ten times on average. The study quantitatively compared TCR alpha and beta repertoires across multiple tumor regions, matched nontumor lung and blood in non-small cell lung cancer. Nonsynonymous mutation counts, determined by whole-exome sequencing of tumor tissue, were related to TCR repertoire features. Both alpha and beta chains were TCR-sequenced in 220 or so tumor regions, roughly 70 matched nontumor lung samples and around 54 PBMC samples obtained at surgery.

The germline V end is reduced by 3 bases and the J end by 8 bases; junction bases left unmatched: 10. From the cysteine up to the phenylalanine, the CDR3 has a length of 15 residues. The read is trimmed to its CDR3 DNA, 45 bases read in frame from base 1. Paper-wide results and their limitations: Additional single-cell paired TCR alpha and beta sequencing was considered necessary to confirm, at a functional level, the hypothesis that regional TCRs recognize regional mutations. Ubiquitous expanded tumor TCRs showed up in blood more often at tumor resection than at routine follow-up.

The library was obtained by 5' RACE. TCRdb records NextSeq 500 as the sequencer. In the TCR library protocol, a unique molecular identifier was attached to each TCR cDNA molecule so that PCR and sequencing errors could be corrected. Processing in the source paper ran as follows. TCR identification, UMI-based error correction and CDR3 extraction were performed with Decombinator tools. TCRs above a frequency of 2 per 1,000, corresponding to the top 1% of the tumor frequency distribution, were defined as expanded. Rényi diversity was computed with the R vegan package after subsampling each repertoire 100 times to 5,000 TCRs. CDR3 similarity networks were built from amino acid triplet string-kernel similarity, with CDR3s being connected when pairwise similarity was above 0.82. TCRdb cleaned the public reads at Q25 with fastp, built clones with MiXCR and kept in-frame beta chains. When rows share a CDR3 protein, they turn into one entry using the most common DNA and genes. In this record, the V and J calls reflect TCRdb's handling and not the investigators' own analysis. For this sample the table gives some 55,000 distinct CDR3 sequences, of which nearly 6.5% were detected only once. The ten biggest clones cover roughly 14% of the sample.

The sequence is built from TRBV12-3 or TRBV12-4 and TRBJ2-1; the junction holds 7 bases that match TRBD2. The receptor was isolated from a female donor with early-stage non-small cell lung cancer. The specimen was PBMCs, collected at surgery. The DNA sequence follows: TGTGCCAGCAGTTTGTATGGCGGAGCGGGGTATGAGCAGTTCTTC. It specifies CASSLYGGAGYEQFF.